These T cell receptor beta chains were read from a single sample in a study of breast tumors, draining lymph nodes, adjacent tissues. TCRdb re-called the multiplex PCR reads through MiXCR, storing one row per CDR3 protein. The sample lists around 290,000 distinct CDR3 sequences, over 30% occurring once. Sequenced input: axillary lymph node tissue. Every receptor here comes from a female donor with breast cancer. Some clones in this sample may be carry-over from other donors' samples. The CDR3 runs from the conserved cysteine through the conserved F or W. A D gene is named only where the DNA matches it firmly. Clone size is not always given. Where it is, it says once, few, many or a class for expanded clones.

>-|TRBJ2-4|TRBD1|TRBV7-2
TGTGCCAGCAGCCAATACAGGGGGCAAACGTCGTTTGGGCGCATTCAGTACTTC
CASSQYRGQTSFGRIQYF
>many|TRBJ1-5|-|TRBV20-1
TGCAGTGCTAGGGGTCTGGGGGGGGAGGGACAGCCCCAGCATTTT
CSARGLGGEGQPQHF
>many|TRBJ1-2|TRBD1|TRBV6-5
TGTGCCAGCAGTTACTTGGGGACAGGGGATGGCTACACCTTC
CASSYLGTGDGYTF
>many|TRBJ1-2|-|TRBV20-1
TGCAGTGCTAGAGATGGGGACTATGGCTACACCTTC
CSARDGDYGYTF
>many|TRBJ2-1|TRBD2|TRBV5-1
TGCGCCAGCAGCTTGGACGGGACTAGCGGGAGGGATGAGCAGTTCTTC
CASSLDGTSGRDEQFF
>many|TRBJ1-5|TRBD1|TRBV24-1
TGTGCCACCAGTTCTCCGCGGGACAGCGCAAACAATCAGCCCCAGCATTTT
CATSSPRDSANNQPQHF
>-|TRBJ1-6|TRBD1|TRBV30
TGTGCCAGCCGGACAGGGGGGGATTCACCCCTCCACTTT
CASRTGGDSPLHF
>many|TRBJ2-2|TRBD2|TRBV12-3/TRBV12-4
TGTGCCAGCAGTTTAGGTGCCGGGCCTAGCGGGTACGGCGGGGAGCTGTTTTTT
CASSLGAGPSGYGGELFF
>many|TRBJ1-5|TRBD1|TRBV2
TGTGCCAGCAGCGCAGGGGGGCAAGGGCAGCCCCAGCATTTT
CASSAGGQGQPQHF
>many|TRBJ2-1|-|TRBV24-1
TGTGCCACCAGTGATTTGACCCATGGCTCCTACAATGAGCAGTTCTTC
CATSDLTHGSYNEQFF
>-|TRBJ1-1|TRBD1|TRBV24-1
TGTGCCACTCTACAGGGGAGGAACACTGAAGCTTTCTTT
CATLQGRNTEAFF
>-|TRBJ2-7|TRBD2|TRBV6-2/TRBV6-3
TGTGCCAGCAGTTACTCTGGACTAGCGAACGAGCAGTACTTC
CASSYSGLANEQYF
>many|TRBJ2-3|-|TRBV5-6
TGTGCCAGCAGCCTGGGGACAACAAATACGCAGTATTTT
CASSLGTTNTQYF
>many|TRBJ2-3|-|TRBV6-6
TGTGCCAGCAGTAGAGACGTGGGGGCAGATACGCAGTATTTT
CASSRDVGADTQYF
>many|TRBJ2-7|-|TRBV25-1
TGTGCCAGCAGTGATCCGGACCAAAAAGATTACTTC
CASSDPDQKDYF
>few|TRBJ2-5|-|TRBV3-1
TGTGCCAGCAGCCCGAACCGGGAGACCCAGTACTTC
CASSPNRETQYF
>-|TRBJ2-3|TRBD1|TRBV12-3/TRBV12-4
TGTGCCAGCAGCCCTCTAAACAGGGGAAGTACGCAGTACTTT
CASSPLNRGSTQYF
>once|TRBJ1-2|TRBD1|TRBV20-1
TGCAGTGCTTATCCCGGGACAGGGAGAATGGACTATGGCTACACCTTC
CSAYPGTGRMDYGYTF
>many|TRBJ2-7|TRBD1|TRBV6-5
TGTGCCAGCAGGGCCAGATCCGGGACAGGGACCTACGAGCAGTACTTC
CASRARSGTGTYEQYF
>-|TRBJ2-7|-|TRBV18
TGTGCCAGCAGCCAGACTAGTGGTTTGTTCGGCCCCTACGAGCAGTACTTC
CASSQTSGLFGPYEQYF
>many|TRBJ2-1|-|TRBV5-1
TGCGCCAGCAGTTCTAAGCTGAGCTCCTACAATGAGCAGTTCTTC
CASSSKLSSYNEQFF
>-|TRBJ1-5|TRBD1|TRBV28
TGTGCCAGCAGTTTTCTTCCCGGGACAGTCAATCAGCCCCAGCATTTT
CASSFLPGTVNQPQHF
>many|TRBJ2-7|TRBD2|TRBV5-1
TGCGCCAGCAGCTTGGATCGAGCGGGGTCGGGGGACGAGCAGTACTTC
CASSLDRAGSGDEQYF
>-|TRBJ2-7|-|TRBV27
TGTGCCAGCAGTTTTTTAGGGAGCGAGCAGTACTTC
CASSFLGSEQYF
>many|TRBJ2-1|TRBD2|TRBV7-8
TGTGCCAGCAGCGCCCCCCGACTAGCGGGAGCAAACAATGAGCAGTTCTTC
CASSAPRLAGANNEQFF
>many|TRBJ2-7|-|TRBV6-5
TGTGCCAGCAACTTTGGACCGCTCTACGAGCAGTACTTC
CASNFGPLYEQYF
>few|TRBJ2-5|-|TRBV12-3/TRBV12-4
TGTGTCAGCAGTTTAGGACAGAAAGAGACCCAGTACTTC
CVSSLGQKETQYF
>once|TRBJ2-1|TRBD1|TRBV5-4
TGTGCCAGCAGAAAAGACAGGGGTGGGTCCTACAATGAGCAGTTCTTC
CASRKDRGGSYNEQFF
>few|TRBJ1-2|-|TRBV28
TGTGCCAGCAGTTTCCAGGGTGATGCTAACTATGGCTACACCTTC
CASSFQGDANYGYTF
>few|TRBJ1-1|TRBD1|TRBV11-2
TGTGCCAGCAGTCAGACAGGGATCCTTAACACTGAAGCTTTCTTT
CASSQTGILNTEAFF
>-|TRBJ1-5|-|TRBV28
TGTGCCAGCAGTTTTGTGTCCAGTTCCAATCAGCCCCAGCATTTT
CASSFVSSSNQPQHF
>few|TRBJ2-3|TRBD1|TRBV6-5
TGTGCCAGCAGTTACCCCGGACAGGGCGGGTTTTCTGGCACAGATACGCAGTATTTT
CASSYPGQGGFSGTDTQYF
>many|TRBJ2-5|-|TRBV11-2
TGTGCCAGCAGCTTAGGGGAGGGGGCCCAGTACTTC
CASSLGEGAQYF
>-|TRBJ2-7|-|TRBV6-5
TGTGCCAGCAGTCACTCGAAATCCTACGAGCAGTACTTC
CASSHSKSYEQYF
>-|TRBJ2-1|TRBD2|TRBV3-1
TGTGCCAGCAGCCAAGATGACGGGAGGGAGTTCTTC
CASSQDDGREFF
>many|TRBJ2-7|TRBD2|TRBV7-6
TGTGCCAGCAGCTTAGTCGGGACTAGCGCTTACGAGCAGTACTTC
CASSLVGTSAYEQYF
>many|TRBJ2-3|-|TRBV24-1
TGTGCCAAAGTCACAGATACGCAGTATTTT
CAKVTDTQYF
>many|TRBJ2-7|TRBD1|TRBV4-2
TGTGCCAGCAGCCCACGGACAGGATACGAGCAGTACTTC
CASSPRTGYEQYF
>many|TRBJ2-1|-|TRBV9
TGTGCCAGCAGCGTCACCTACAATGAGCAGTTCTTC
CASSVTYNEQFF
>once|TRBJ2-7|TRBD2|TRBV29-1
TGCAGCGTCCTGACTAGCGCCATCCCAACGGGGGAGCAGTACTTC
CSVLTSAIPTGEQYF
>many|TRBJ2-1|TRBD2|TRBV12-3/TRBV12-4
TGTGCCAGCAGTTCCGGGACTAGTCGGGCTAATGAGCAGTTCTTC
CASSSGTSRANEQFF
>-|TRBJ2-2|TRBD1|TRBV10-1
TGTGTCAGCTCGTGGGGACAGACCAACACCGGGGAGCTGTTTTTT
CVSSWGQTNTGELFF